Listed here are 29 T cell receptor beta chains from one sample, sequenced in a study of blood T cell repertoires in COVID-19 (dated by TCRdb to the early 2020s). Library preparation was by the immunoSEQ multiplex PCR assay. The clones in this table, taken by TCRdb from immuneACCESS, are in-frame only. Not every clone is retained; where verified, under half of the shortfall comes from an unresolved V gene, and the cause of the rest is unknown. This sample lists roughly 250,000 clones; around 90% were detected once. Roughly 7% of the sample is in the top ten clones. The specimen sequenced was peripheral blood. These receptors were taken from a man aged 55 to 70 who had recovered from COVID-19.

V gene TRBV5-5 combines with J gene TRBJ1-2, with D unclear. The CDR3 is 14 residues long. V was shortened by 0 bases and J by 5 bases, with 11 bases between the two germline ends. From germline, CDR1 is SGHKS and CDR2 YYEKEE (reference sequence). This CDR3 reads CASSLGQVHYGYTF. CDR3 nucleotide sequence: TGTGCCAGCAGCTTGGGCCAGGTGCATTATGGCTACACCTTC.

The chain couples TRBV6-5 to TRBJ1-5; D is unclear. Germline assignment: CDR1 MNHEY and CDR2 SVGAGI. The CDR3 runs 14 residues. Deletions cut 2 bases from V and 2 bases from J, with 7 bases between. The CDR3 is CASSYREGNQPQHF. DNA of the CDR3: TGTGCCAGCAGTTACAGGGAGGGCAATCAGCCCCAGCATTTT.

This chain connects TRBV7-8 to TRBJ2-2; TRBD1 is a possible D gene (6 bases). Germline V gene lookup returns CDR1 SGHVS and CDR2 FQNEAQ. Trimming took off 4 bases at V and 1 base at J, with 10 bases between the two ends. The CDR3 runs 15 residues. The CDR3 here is CASSYRERNTGELFF. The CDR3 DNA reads TGTGCCAGCAGCTACAGGGAAAGGAACACCGGGGAGCTGTTTTTT.

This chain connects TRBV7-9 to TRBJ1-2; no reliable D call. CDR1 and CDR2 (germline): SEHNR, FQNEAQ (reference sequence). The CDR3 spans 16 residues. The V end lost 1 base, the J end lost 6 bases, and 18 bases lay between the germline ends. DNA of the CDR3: TGTGCCAGCAGCTTAGAAGGGCTCTCGGGGTCTCATGGCTACACCTTC. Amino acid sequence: CASSLEGLSGSHGYTF. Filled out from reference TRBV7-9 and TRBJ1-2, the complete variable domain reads DTGVSQNPRHKITKRGQNVTFRCDPISEHNRLYWYRQTLGQGPEFLTYFQNEAQLEKSRLLSDRFSAERPKGSFSTLEIQRTEQGDSAMYLCASSLEGLSGSHGYTFGSGTRLTVV.

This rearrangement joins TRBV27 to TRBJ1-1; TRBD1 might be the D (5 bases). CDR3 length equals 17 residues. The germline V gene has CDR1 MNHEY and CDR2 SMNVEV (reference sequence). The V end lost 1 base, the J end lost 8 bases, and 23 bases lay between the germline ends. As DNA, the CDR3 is TGTGCCAGCAGTTTATTCGCTGACCGGGACTCAAGAGGCGAAGCTTTCTTT. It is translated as CASSLFADRDSRGEAFF.

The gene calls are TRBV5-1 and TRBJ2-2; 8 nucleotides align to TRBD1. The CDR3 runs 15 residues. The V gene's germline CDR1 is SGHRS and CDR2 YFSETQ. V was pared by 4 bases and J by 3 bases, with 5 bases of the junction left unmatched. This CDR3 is CASSDQGAHTGELFF. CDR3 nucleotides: TGCGCCAGCAGCGATCAGGGGGCACACACCGGGGAGCTGTTTTTT.

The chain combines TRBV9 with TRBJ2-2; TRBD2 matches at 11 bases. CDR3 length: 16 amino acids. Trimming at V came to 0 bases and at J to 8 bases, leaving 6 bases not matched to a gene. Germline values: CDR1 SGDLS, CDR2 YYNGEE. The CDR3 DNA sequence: TGTGCCAGCAGCGTAGCTAGCGGGGGGCAACAAGGGGAGCTGTTTTTT. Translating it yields CASSVASGGQQGELFF.

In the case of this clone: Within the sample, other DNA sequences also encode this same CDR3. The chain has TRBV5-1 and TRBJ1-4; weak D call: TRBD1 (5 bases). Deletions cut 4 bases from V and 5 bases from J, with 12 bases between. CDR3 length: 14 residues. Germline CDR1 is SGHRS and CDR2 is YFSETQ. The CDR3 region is CASSTTGGNEKLFF. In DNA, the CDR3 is TGCGCCAGCAGCACGACGGGGGGAAATGAAAAACTGTTTTTT.

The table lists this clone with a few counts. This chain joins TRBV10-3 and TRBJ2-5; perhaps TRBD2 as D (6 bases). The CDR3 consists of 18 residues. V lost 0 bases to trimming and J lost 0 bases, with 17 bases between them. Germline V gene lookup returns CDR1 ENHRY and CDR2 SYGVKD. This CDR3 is CAISESWGVAPDQETQYF. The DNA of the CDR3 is TGTGCCATCAGTGAGTCGTGGGGGGTAGCTCCGGACCAAGAGACCCAGTACTTC.

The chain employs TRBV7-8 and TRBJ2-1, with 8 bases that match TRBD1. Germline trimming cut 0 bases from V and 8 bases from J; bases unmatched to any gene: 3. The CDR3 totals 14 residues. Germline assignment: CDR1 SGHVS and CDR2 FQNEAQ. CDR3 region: CASSLAPTGDEQFF. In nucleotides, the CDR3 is TGTGCCAGCAGCTTAGCACCGACAGGGGATGAGCAGTTCTTC.

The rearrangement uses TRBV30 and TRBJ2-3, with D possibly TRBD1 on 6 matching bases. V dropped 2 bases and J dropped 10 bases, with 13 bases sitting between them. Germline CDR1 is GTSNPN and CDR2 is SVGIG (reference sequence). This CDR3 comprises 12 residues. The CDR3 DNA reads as TGTGCCTGGAGTTCTGGACAGATCCCGCAGTATTTT. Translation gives CAWSSGQIPQYF.

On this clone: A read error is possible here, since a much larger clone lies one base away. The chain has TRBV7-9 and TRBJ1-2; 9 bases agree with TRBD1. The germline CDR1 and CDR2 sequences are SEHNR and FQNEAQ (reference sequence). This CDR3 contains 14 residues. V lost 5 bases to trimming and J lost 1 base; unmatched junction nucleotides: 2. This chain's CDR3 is CASSRDRDNYGYTF. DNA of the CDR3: TGTGCCAGCAGCCGGGACAGGGATAACTATGGCTACACCTTC.

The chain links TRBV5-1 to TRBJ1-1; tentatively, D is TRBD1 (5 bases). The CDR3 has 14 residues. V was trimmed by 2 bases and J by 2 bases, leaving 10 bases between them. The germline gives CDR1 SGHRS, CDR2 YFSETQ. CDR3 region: CASSFSGLNTEAFF. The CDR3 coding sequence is TGCGCCAGCAGCTTTTCGGGACTTAACACTGAAGCTTTCTTT.

The CDR3 DNA reads TGTGCCAGTACCCAATGGGGGGGCCTAAATGCGCAGTATTTT. This gives the protein CASTQWGGLNAQYF. V is TRBV19 and J is TRBJ2-3, with D possibly TRBD2 on 7 matching bases. The CDR3 runs 14 residues. Germline V lookup: CDR1 LNHDA, CDR2 SQIVND (reference sequence). The V and J ends lost 7 bases and 10 bases respectively, with 21 bases between them.

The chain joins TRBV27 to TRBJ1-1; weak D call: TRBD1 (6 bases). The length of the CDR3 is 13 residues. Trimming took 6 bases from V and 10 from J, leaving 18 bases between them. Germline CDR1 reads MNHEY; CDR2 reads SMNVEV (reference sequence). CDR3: CASSPTGPQRAFF. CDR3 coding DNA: TGTGCCAGCAGCCCGACAGGACCTCAACGAGCTTTCTTT.

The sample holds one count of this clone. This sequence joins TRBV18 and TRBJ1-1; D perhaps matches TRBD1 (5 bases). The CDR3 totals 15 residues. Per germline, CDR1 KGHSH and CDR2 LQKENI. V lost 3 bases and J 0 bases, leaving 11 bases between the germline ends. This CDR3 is CASSPLSDMNTEAFF. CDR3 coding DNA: TGTGCCAGCTCACCCTTATCGGACATGAACACTGAAGCTTTCTTT.

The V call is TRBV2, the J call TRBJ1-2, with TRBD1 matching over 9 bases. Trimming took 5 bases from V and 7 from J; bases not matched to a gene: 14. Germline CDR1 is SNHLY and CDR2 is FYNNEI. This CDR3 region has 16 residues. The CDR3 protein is CASSRPGQGSLFGYTF. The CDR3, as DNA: TGTGCCAGCAGTAGACCGGGACAGGGATCTTTATTTGGCTACACCTTC. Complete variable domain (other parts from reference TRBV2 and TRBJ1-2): EPEVTQTPSHQVTQMGQEVILRCVPISNHLYFYWYRQILGQKVEFLVSFYNNEISEKSEIFDDQFSVERPDGSNFTLKIRSTKLEDSAMYFCASSRPGQGSLFGYTFGSGTRLTVV.

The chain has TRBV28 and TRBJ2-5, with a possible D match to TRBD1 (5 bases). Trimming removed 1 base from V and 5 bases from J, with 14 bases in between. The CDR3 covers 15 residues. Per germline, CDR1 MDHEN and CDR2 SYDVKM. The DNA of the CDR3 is TGTGCCAGCAGTTTATACGCGGCAGGGCGGGAGACCCAGTACTTC. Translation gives CASSLYAAGRETQYF.

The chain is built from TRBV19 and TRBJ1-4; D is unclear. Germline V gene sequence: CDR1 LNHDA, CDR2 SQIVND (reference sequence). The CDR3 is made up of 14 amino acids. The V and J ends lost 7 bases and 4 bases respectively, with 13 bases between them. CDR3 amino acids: CASKGGIRNEKLFF. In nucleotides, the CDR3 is TGTGCCAGTAAGGGAGGCATTCGTAATGAAAAACTGTTTTTT.

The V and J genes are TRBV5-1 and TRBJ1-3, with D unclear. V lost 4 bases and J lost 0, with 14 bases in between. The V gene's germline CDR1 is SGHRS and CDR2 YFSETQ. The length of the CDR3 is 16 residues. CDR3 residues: CASSPAARGSGNTIYF. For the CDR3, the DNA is TGCGCCAGCAGCCCGGCAGCGCGAGGCTCTGGAAACACCATATATTTT.

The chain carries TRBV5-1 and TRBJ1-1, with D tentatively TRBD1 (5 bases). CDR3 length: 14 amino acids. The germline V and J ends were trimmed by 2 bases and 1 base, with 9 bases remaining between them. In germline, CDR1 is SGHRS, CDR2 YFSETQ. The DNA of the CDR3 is TGCGCCAGCAGCTTTGGCAGGGAGAACACTGAAGCTTTCTTT. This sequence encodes CASSFGRENTEAFF.

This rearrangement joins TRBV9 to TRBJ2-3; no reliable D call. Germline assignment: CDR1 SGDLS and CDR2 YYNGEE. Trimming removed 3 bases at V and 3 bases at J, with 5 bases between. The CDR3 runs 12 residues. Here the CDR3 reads CASSESTDTQYF. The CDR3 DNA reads TGTGCCAGCAGCGAATCGACAGATACGCAGTATTTT.

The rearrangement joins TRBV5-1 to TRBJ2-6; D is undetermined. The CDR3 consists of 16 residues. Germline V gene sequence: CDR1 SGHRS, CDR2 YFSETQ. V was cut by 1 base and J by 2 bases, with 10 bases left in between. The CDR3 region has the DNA TGCGCCAGCAGCTTGTCCACAGTCACTGGGGCCAACGTCCTGACTTTC. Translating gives CASSLSTVTGANVLTF.

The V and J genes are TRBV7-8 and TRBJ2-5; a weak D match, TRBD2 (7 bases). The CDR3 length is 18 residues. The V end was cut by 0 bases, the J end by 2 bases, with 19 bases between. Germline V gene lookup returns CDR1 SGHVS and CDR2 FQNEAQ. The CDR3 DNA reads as TGTGCCAGCAGCTTAGCGCTTGGGGGCGGGGGCCCTCAAGAGACCCAGTACTTC. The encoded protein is CASSLALGGGGPQETQYF.

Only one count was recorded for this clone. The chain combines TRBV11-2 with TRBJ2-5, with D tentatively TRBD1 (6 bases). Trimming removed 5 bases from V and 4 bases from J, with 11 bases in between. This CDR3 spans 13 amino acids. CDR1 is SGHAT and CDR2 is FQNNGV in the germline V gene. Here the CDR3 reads CASSRRGVETQYF. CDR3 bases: TGTGCCAGCAGCCGCAGGGGAGTAGAGACCCAGTACTTC.

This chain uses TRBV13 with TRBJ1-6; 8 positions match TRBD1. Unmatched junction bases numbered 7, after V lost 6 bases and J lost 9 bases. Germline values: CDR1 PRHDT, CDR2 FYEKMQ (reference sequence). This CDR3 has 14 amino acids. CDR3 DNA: TGTGCCAGCAGAGCGACAGGGGTTCGTTCACCCCTCCACTTT. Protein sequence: CASRATGVRSPLHF.

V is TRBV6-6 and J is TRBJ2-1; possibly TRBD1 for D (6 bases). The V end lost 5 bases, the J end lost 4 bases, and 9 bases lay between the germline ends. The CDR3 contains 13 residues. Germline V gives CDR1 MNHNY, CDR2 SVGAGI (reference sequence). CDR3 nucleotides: TGTGCCAGCAGTCAGGACAGATACAATGAGCAGTTCTTC. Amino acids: CASSQDRYNEQFF.

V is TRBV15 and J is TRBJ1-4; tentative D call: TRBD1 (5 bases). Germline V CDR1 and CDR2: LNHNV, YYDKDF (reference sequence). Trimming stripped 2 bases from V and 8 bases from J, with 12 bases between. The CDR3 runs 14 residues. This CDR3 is CATSRQGYDEKLFF. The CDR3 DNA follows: TGTGCCACCAGCAGACAGGGTTACGACGAAAAACTGTTTTTT.

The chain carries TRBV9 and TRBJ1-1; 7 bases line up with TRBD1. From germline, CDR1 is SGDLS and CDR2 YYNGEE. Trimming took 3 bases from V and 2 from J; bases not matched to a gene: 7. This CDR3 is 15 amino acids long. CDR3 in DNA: TGTGCCAGCAGCGACTACAGGGGAGTTAACACTGAAGCTTTCTTT. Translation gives CASSDYRGVNTEAFF.